This T cell receptor (beta chain) is drawn from a study of blood T cell repertoires in COVID-19. Generated by immunoSEQ multiplex PCR, the TCRdb table keeps only in-frame clones and is missing some. The table records about 100,000 clones, about 80% of them present only once. V was clipped by 3 bases and J by 6 bases, with 11 bases between them. Germline V gene data show CDR1 as MGHDK and CDR2 as SYGVNS. This CDR3 contains 13 residues. This chain joins TRBV25-1 and TRBJ1-2; unclear D gene. Sequencing was done on a sample of peripheral blood. The receptor was derived from a woman in her seventies with acute or convalescent COVID-19. The CDR3 region is CASSDPGVDGYTF. CDR3 in DNA: TGTGCCAGCAGTGACCCGGGTGTGGATGGCTACACCTTC.